Sequencing of this T cell receptor (beta chain) was carried out in a study of blood T cells in healthy people across ages. Turning to the study itself: Using template switching, researchers captured about one barcoded beta molecule for each two T cells.

It was with a sample-barcoded 5' primer and a J-beta primer mix that a second PCR of about 7 to 12 cycles was run. TCRdb independently ran MiXCR on the 5' RACE reads; one entry per CDR3 protein. This table holds about 640,000 distinct CDR3 sequences, about 53% found once. This clonotype has a handful of counts. Its antigen is as yet unknown. Notes on the study in general: A strong correlation was seen between TCR beta diversity and naive T cell percentage.

Healthy Russian Caucasian donors spanned ages about 6 to 90 years. Each donor had roughly 10 milliliters of peripheral blood drawn. This sequence was found in a man aged 55 to 70 in good health. Input material: blood.

Here the CDR3 reads CASSETGNSPLHF. DNA for the CDR3: TGTGCCAGCAGTGAGACAGGGAATTCACCCCTCCACTTT. This chain uses TRBV25-1 with TRBJ1-6, with 7 positions matching TRBD1. The germline CDR1 and CDR2 sequences are MGHDK and SYGVNS. V lost 3 bases and J lost 7; bases outside the gene matches: 0. This CDR3 contains 13 residues.